The 23 T cell receptor beta chains presented below share a single source sample, sequenced in a study of preoperative IRX-2 immunotherapy in early breast cancer. TCRdb keeps only in-frame clones here, not all; method: immunoSEQ multiplex PCR. The profile shows 60,000 or so clones, roughly 94% of them singletons. As for treatment: preoperative locoregional IRX-2 cytokine immunotherapy. The sample was acquired from a patient treated with IRX-2 immunotherapy. These receptors were obtained from a human donor with breast cancer.

V is TRBV10-3 and J is TRBJ2-7, with 8 bases matching TRBD1. Germline assignment: CDR1 ENHRY and CDR2 SYGVKD. The CDR3 sequence is 14 residues long. The ends lost 6 bases at V and 0 bases at J; junction bases unmatched: 4. CDR3 bases: TGTGCCATCAGAAGACAGGGGAGCTCCTACGAGCAGTACTTC. Amino acid sequence: CAIRRQGSSYEQYF.

The chain carries TRBV10-3 and TRBJ2-3, with D tentatively TRBD1 or TRBD2 (7 bases each). Germline lookup yields CDR1 ENHRY and CDR2 SYGVKD. V shed 6 bases and J shed 6 bases, with 16 bases lying between them. This CDR3 has 14 amino acids. CDR3 sequence reads: CAIRGTRGGDTQYF. As DNA, the CDR3 is TGTGCCATCAGGGGGACCAGGGGGGGGGATACGCAGTATTTT.

The gene calls are TRBV6-5 and TRBJ1-2; 7 bases fit TRBD1. Germline values: CDR1 MNHEY, CDR2 SVGAGI. V lost 6 bases and J lost 1; bases outside the gene matches: 2. CDR3 length equals 13 residues. CDR3 region: CASRRQGNYGYTF. The CDR3 coding sequence is TGTGCCAGCAGGCGACAGGGTAACTATGGCTACACCTTC.

The V call is TRBV10-3, the J call TRBJ2-5; D gene uncertain. The CDR3 covers 14 residues. The germline gives CDR1 ENHRY, CDR2 SYGVKD. Trimming cost V 1 base and J 0 bases, with 6 bases left between them. The CDR3 loop reads CAISEFGDQETQYF. CDR3 in DNA: TGTGCCATCAGTGAGTTCGGCGACCAAGAGACCCAGTACTTC.

This clone was detected once. The chain couples TRBV7-9 to TRBJ1-4; D unresolved. CDR1 is SEHNR and CDR2 is FQNEAQ in the germline V gene (reference sequence). Trimming stripped 7 bases from V and 0 bases from J, with 15 bases between. This CDR3 contains 16 residues. CDR3 nucleotides: TGTGCCAGCACCCTCTTTGAGTTTGCAACTAATGAAAAACTGTTTTTT. This encodes CASTLFEFATNEKLFF.

The chain combines TRBV7-6 with TRBJ2-1, with 11 bases lining up with TRBD2. This CDR3 spans 18 amino acids. Germline V gene data show CDR1 as SGHVS and CDR2 as FNYEAQ. Unmatched junction bases numbered 19, after V lost 5 bases and J lost 10 bases. The CDR3 DNA sequence: TGTGCCAGCAGCCCAAACGACGGAGGGGCTAGCGGGAGGTCAGAGCAGTTCTTC. It encodes CASSPNDGGASGRSEQFF.

The chain is built from TRBV4-2 and TRBJ2-5, with D perhaps matching TRBD1 (5 bases). Germline loops: CDR1 LGHNA, CDR2 YNFKEQ. The CDR3 totals 14 residues. Trimming pared 1 base from V and 3 bases from J, leaving 9 bases between. The CDR3 sequence is CASSQGGREETQYF. As DNA, the CDR3 is TGTGCCAGCAGCCAAGGGGGCAGGGAAGAGACCCAGTACTTC.

The J gene is TRBJ2-7, the V gene TRBV21-1. TRBV21-1 is shown as a pseudogene. The CDR3 contains 13 residues. The CDR3: CASSRGRHYEQYF. The CDR3 coding sequence is TGTGCCAGCAGCAGGGGTAGACATTACGAGCAGTACTTC.

The CDR3 loop reads CASLVSLRGPPLHF. CDR3 in DNA: TGTGCAAGTCTCGTATCTCTCCGGGGACCACCCCTCCACTTT. The J gene is TRBJ1-6, the V gene TRBV12-2. TRBV12-2 is a recognized pseudogene. The CDR3 consists of 14 residues.

This clone was counted once. The CDR3 DNA reads TGCGCCAGCAGCCAAGATTCATCGGGTGAAAAACTGTTTTTT. Protein product: CASSQDSSGEKLFF. The J gene is TRBJ1-4, the V gene TRBV4-3; D remains ambiguous. V was pared by 0 bases and J by 7 bases, with 9 bases between. This CDR3 region has 14 residues. The germline gives CDR1 LGHNA, CDR2 YSLEER.

This chain joins TRBV7-3 and TRBJ2-2; 8 nucleotides match TRBD1. The germline gives CDR1 SGHTA, CDR2 FQGTGA. The length of the CDR3 is 18 residues. The V segment lost 5 bases and the J segment 4 bases; nucleotides outside the gene matches: 15. The CDR3 sequence: CASSPIAPGTGGTGELFF. The CDR3, as DNA: TGTGCCAGCAGCCCAATAGCTCCCGGGACAGGCGGCACCGGGGAGCTGTTTTTT.

This chain links TRBV7-2 with TRBJ1-1, with D possibly matching TRBD1 (5 bases). V lost 5 bases to trimming and J lost 6 bases, with 13 bases between them. Germline V lookup: CDR1 SGHTA, CDR2 FQGNSA. CDR3 length: 13 residues. The CDR3 sequence is CASSRPGSSEAFF. CDR3 nucleotide sequence: TGTGCCAGCAGCCGGCCAGGGTCCTCTGAAGCTTTCTTT.

The rearrangement links TRBV5-5 to TRBJ2-2; D might be TRBD1 (5 bases). Germline V gene sequence: CDR1 SGHKS, CDR2 YYEKEE (reference sequence). The CDR3 is 13 amino acids. Trimming left V 1 base short and J 6 bases short, with 7 bases between. For the CDR3, the DNA is TGTGCCAGCAGCTTGCAGGGATCCGGGGAGCTGTTTTTT. Its translation is CASSLQGSGELFF.

By sample share, this clone is medium-sized. In DNA form, the CDR3 reads TGTGCCAGCAGCTCAACAGGGGCGGGAGATCAAGCCCAGCATTTT. It translates to CASSSTGAGDQAQHF. The chain is built from TRBV7-9 and TRBJ1-5; 7 nucleotides align to TRBD1. CDR3 length: 15 residues. Looked up from germline, CDR1 is SEHNR and CDR2 is FQNEAQ (reference sequence). V shed 4 bases and J 11 bases; nucleotides not matched to a gene: 14.

J is TRBJ1-2 and V is TRBV25-1, with a tentative D call TRBD1 (5 bases). The germline V and J ends were trimmed by 4 bases and 5 bases, with 14 bases remaining between them. The CDR3 runs 14 residues. The germline V gene has CDR1 MGHDK and CDR2 SYGVNS. This CDR3 reads CASSGVPGRYGYTF. CDR3 bases: TGTGCCAGCAGTGGGGTCCCGGGACGGTATGGCTACACCTTC.

The chain is built from TRBV5-1 and TRBJ2-1, with 7 bases that match TRBD1. This CDR3 region has 15 residues. With V trimmed by 0 bases and J by 10 bases, 10 bases remained unmatched. The V gene's germline CDR1 is SGHRS and CDR2 YFSETQ. Here the CDR3 DNA reads TGCGCCAGCAGCTTGGAGGTTTGGGACAGTGCCGAGCAGTTCTTC. This codes for CASSLEVWDSAEQFF.

The chain is built from TRBV10-3 and TRBJ2-5, with TRBD1 matching 7 bases. Germline V lookup: CDR1 ENHRY, CDR2 SYGVKD. The CDR3 has 14 amino acids. The V and J ends lost 3 bases and 4 bases, in that order; junction bases with no gene match: 5. CDR3 amino acids: CAISDTGVPETQYF. The CDR3 nucleotides read TGTGCCATCAGTGACACAGGGGTCCCAGAGACCCAGTACTTC.

This clone was seen once. J is TRBJ1-1 and V is TRBV19; no definite D call. Germline V gene data show CDR1 as LNHDA and CDR2 as SQIVND (reference sequence). This CDR3 spans 14 amino acids. With 2 bases removed from V and 2 bases from J, the gap between germline ends came to 9 bases. DNA of the CDR3: TGTGCCAGTAGTATATCCGGCCTAAACACTGAAGCTTTCTTT. Amino acids: CASSISGLNTEAFF.

V is TRBV4-1 and J is TRBJ1-2; D is possibly TRBD1 (5 bases). The CDR3 sequence is 14 residues long. V was pared by 1 base and J by 6 bases, with 12 bases between. The germline V gene has CDR1 MGHRA and CDR2 YSYEKL. The CDR3 is CASSQVGGNDGYTF. The DNA for the CDR3 is TGCGCCAGCAGCCAAGTCGGGGGGAACGATGGCTACACCTTC.

The chain's CDR3 is CASSLGVNTEAFF. The CDR3 nucleotides read TGTGCCAGTAGTCTAGGGGTAAACACTGAAGCTTTCTTT. The chain is built from TRBV19 and TRBJ1-1; weak D call: TRBD1 (5 bases). The germline V gene encodes CDR1 LNHDA and CDR2 SQIVND (reference sequence). The CDR3 contains 13 residues. Trimming removed 5 bases from V and 2 bases from J, with 9 bases in between.

The V gene is TRBV6-5, the J gene TRBJ2-2; 13 bases are shared with TRBD2. V lost 6 bases, J lost 8 bases, and 6 bases stayed unmatched. The CDR3 extends over 15 amino acids. Germline CDR1 and CDR2: MNHEY and SVGAGI. Here the CDR3 DNA reads TGTGCCAGCAGCCGCGGGACTAGCGGGGTGGGGGAGCTGTTTTTT. Its translation: CASSRGTSGVGELFF.

This rearrangement joins TRBV7-9 to TRBJ1-5; D is possibly TRBD1 (6 bases). Trimming stripped 6 bases from V and 2 bases from J, with 20 bases between. CDR3 size: 17 residues. Germline CDR1 is SEHNR and CDR2 is FQNEAQ (reference sequence). The CDR3 loop reads CASRQTPQGRGNQPQHF. CDR3 DNA sequence: TGTGCCAGCAGACAAACGCCACAGGGTAGGGGCAATCAGCCCCAGCATTTT. Using reference TRBV7-9 and TRBJ1-5 for the parts outside the CDR3, the full variable domain is DTGVSQNPRHKITKRGQNVTFRCDPISEHNRLYWYRQTLGQGPEFLTYFQNEAQLEKSRLLSDRFSAERPKGSFSTLEIQRTEQGDSAMYLCASRQTPQGRGNQPQHFGDGTRLSIL.

This rearrangement joins TRBV5-6 to TRBJ1-5; no clear D. V was pared by 0 bases and J by 5 bases, with 3 bases between. This CDR3 has 12 residues. Germline CDR1 SGHDT, CDR2 YYEEEE. For the CDR3, the DNA is TGTGCCAGCAGCTTGGTGGATCAGCCCCAGCATTTT. As protein: CASSLVDQPQHF.